Given below is one TCR beta chain in context. Its antigen is still unknown. The CDR3 has 15 amino acids. CDR1 SGHKS and CDR2 YYEKEE come from the germline V gene (reference sequence). The trim removed 4 bases at V and 3 bases at J, leaving 10 bases unmatched. Only in-frame clones appear in the TCRdb table, and some are missing; sequencing was by immunoSEQ multiplex PCR. The sample contains roughly 30,000 clones, less than 90% of which appear only once. These data come from a study of OX40 agonist ivuxolimab in advanced cancers. About the research overall: Eligibility admitted prior anti-PD-1, anti-PD-L1 or anti-CTLA-4 therapy; roughly 40% had some.

General observations from the study: On average, CD8+ T cells showed a greater number of expanded clones than CD4+. Certain nonresponders likewise exhibited a low normalized T-cell clonal expansion.

The chain recombines TRBV5-5 with TRBJ2-7, with 7 bases aligning to TRBD1. The material was CD4+ or CD8+ T cells sorted from blood, obtained in a trial of the OX40 agonist ivuxolimab. This TCR was sampled from an adult with an advanced solid tumor such as melanoma, head and neck, liver or kidney cancer. CDR3 sequence (DNA): TGTGCCAGCAGCAACACATGGGGACAGCTCTACGAGCAGTACTTC. It specifies CASSNTWGQLYEQYF.